These 15 T cell receptor beta chains were all obtained from the same sample, sequenced in a study of CD8+ T cells in alopecia areata. The authors extracted RNA and reverse transcribed it into cDNA as the sequencing template. Using immunoSEQ multiplex PCR, the repertoire was profiled, and TCRdb retains in-frame clones only, with some absent. The repertoire holds approximately 150,000 clones, with 58% as singletons. Treatment indicated: oral pan-JAK inhibitor, 5-10 mg twice daily. Material: CD4+ T cells sorted from blood, obtained at approximately week 55, from a patient treated with tofacitinib. These receptors came from a human donor with alopecia areata.

The chain has TRBV29-1 and TRBJ2-2; no firm D call. Per the germline V gene, CDR1 is SQVTM and CDR2 is ANQGSEA. The CDR3 is 13 residues long. Trimming took 4 bases from V and 5 from J, leaving 11 bases between them. CDR3 protein: CSVASFGTGELFF. CDR3 nucleotides: TGCAGCGTTGCTTCCTTCGGGACCGGGGAGCTGTTTTTT.

With regard to this clone: A much more abundant neighbour one base away suggests this may be a read error. The V and J genes are TRBV11-2 and TRBJ2-2, with D uncertain. The CDR3 is 13 residues long. V lost 1 base to trimming and J lost 2 bases, with 2 bases between them. Germline lookup yields CDR1 SGHAT and CDR2 FQNNGV. The CDR3: CASSLANTGELFF. The CDR3 nucleotides read TGTGCCAGCAGCTTAGCCAACACCGGGGAGCTGTTTTTT.

This clone came up a few times. This rearrangement joins TRBV29-1 to TRBJ1-2; tentatively, D is TRBD1 (5 bases). Trimming left V 4 bases short and J 1 base short, with 10 bases between. This CDR3 region has 13 residues. Germline V gene sequence: CDR1 SQVTM, CDR2 ANQGSEA. The CDR3 DNA follows: TGCAGCGTTGGGGGCGGTATTAACTATGGCTACACCTTC. It translates to CSVGGGINYGYTF.

In its sample, this clone was seen a few times. The rearrangement joins TRBV29-1 to TRBJ1-2, with 7 bases matching TRBD1. From germline, CDR1 is SQVTM and CDR2 ANQGSEA. The V gene end was trimmed by 5 bases and the J gene end by 4 bases; junction bases not matched to a gene: 7. This CDR3 comprises 13 residues. CDR3 protein: CSVRQGGSYGYTF. The CDR3 DNA is TGCAGCGTTCGACAGGGAGGGTCCTATGGCTACACCTTC.

The chain couples TRBV19 to TRBJ1-1; no clear D. The V end lost 6 bases, the J end lost 0 bases, and 14 bases lay between the germline ends. Germline loops: CDR1 LNHDA, CDR2 SQIVND (reference sequence). The CDR3 totals 15 residues. CDR3 in DNA: TGTGCCAGTAGCCCGAGGGTAATCTTGAACACTGAAGCTTTCTTT. Protein: CASSPRVILNTEAFF.

J is TRBJ2-7 and V is TRBV7-2; D unresolved. CDR3 length: 13 amino acids. Trimming took off 4 bases at V and 2 bases at J, with 9 bases between the two ends. Germline V gives CDR1 SGHTA, CDR2 FQGNSA. CDR3 sequence reads: CASSSLGAYEQYF. DNA for the CDR3: TGTGCCAGCAGCTCGCTAGGAGCCTACGAGCAGTACTTC.

V gene TRBV21-1 combines with J gene TRBJ2-6. TRBV21-1 is described as a pseudogene. The CDR3 loop spans 17 amino acids. The CDR3 sequence is CASSKYDLTSGANVLTF. Here the CDR3 DNA reads TGTGCCAGCAGCAAATACGACCTTACCTCTGGGGCCAACGTCCTGACTTTC.

The chain carries TRBV29-1 and TRBJ2-1; possible D gene TRBD2, 6 bases. CDR3 size: 16 residues. Trimming removed 5 bases at V and 0 bases at J, with 17 bases between. Germline assignment: CDR1 SQVTM and CDR2 ANQGSEA. The CDR3 DNA follows: TGCAGCGTTCCAGCTTTTCGGGGGAGCTCCTACAATGAGCAGTTCTTC. It encodes CSVPAFRGSSYNEQFF.

The chain is built from TRBV4-1 and TRBJ2-6, with D perhaps TRBD2 (6 bases). CDR1 is MGHRA, CDR2 YSYEKL, per germline. This CDR3 region has 18 residues. V was trimmed by 1 base and J by 0 bases, leaving 13 bases between them. CDR3 DNA: TGCGCCAGCAGCCAAGGCGCGGGAAGGGGCTCTGGGGCCAACGTCCTGACTTTC. It specifies CASSQGAGRGSGANVLTF.

The chain couples TRBV29-1 to TRBJ2-3, with 9 nucleotides matching TRBD1. With V trimmed by 6 bases and J by 5 bases, 0 bases remained unmatched. Germline CDR1 is SQVTM and CDR2 is ANQGSEA. The CDR3 is 11 amino acids. CDR3 DNA: TGCAGCGTGACAGGGGGAGATACGCAGTATTTT. It specifies CSVTGGDTQYF.

The CDR3 here is CASSYSDRPNQPQHF. The CDR3 coding sequence is TGTGCCAGCAGTTACTCGGATAGACCCAATCAGCCCCAGCATTTT. The chain couples TRBV6-5 to TRBJ1-5, with D uncertain. Germline assignment: CDR1 MNHEY and CDR2 SVGAGI. The CDR3 is 15 amino acids. The V end was cut by 0 bases, the J end by 3 bases, with 9 bases between.

This clone showed up just a few times. The chain recombines TRBV11-2 with TRBJ2-5; 8 bases are shared with TRBD2. The CDR3 covers 14 residues. V lost 5 bases, J lost 4 bases, and 6 bases stayed unmatched. Per the germline V gene, CDR1 is SGHAT and CDR2 is FQNNGV. The CDR3: CASSLTSGRETQYF. The DNA of the CDR3 is TGTGCCAGCAGCCTAACTAGCGGTAGAGAGACCCAGTACTTC.

The chain links TRBV29-1 to TRBJ2-4; tentative D call: TRBD1 (6 bases). Germline loops: CDR1 SQVTM, CDR2 ANQGSEA. The CDR3 runs to 14 residues. Trimming took off 3 bases at V and 3 bases at J, with 12 bases between the two ends. The CDR3 loop reads CSVEDSFGKNIQYF. DNA of the CDR3: TGCAGCGTTGAGGACAGTTTCGGCAAAAACATTCAGTACTTC.

This clone was picked up a small number of times. The chain carries TRBV4-2 and TRBJ1-6; no clear D gene. V gave up 1 base and J gave up 7 bases, with 8 bases separating them. Germline V gene data show CDR1 as LGHNA and CDR2 as YNFKEQ. The CDR3 sequence is 14 residues long. This CDR3 reads CASSQAGENSPLHF. The CDR3 bases are TGTGCCAGCAGCCAAGCAGGTGAAAATTCACCCCTCCACTTT.

The chain couples TRBV2 to TRBJ2-2; D might be TRBD1 (6 bases). V lost 5 bases and J 0 bases, leaving 10 bases between the germline ends. Germline lookup yields CDR1 SNHLY and CDR2 FYNNEI. The CDR3 length is 15 residues. The CDR3, as DNA: TGTGCCAGCAGTCCCGGGACAACGAACACCGGGGAGCTGTTTTTT. It yields the protein CASSPGTTNTGELFF.